The clone carrying this T cell receptor beta chain was recorded a few times. Its antigen is undetermined. A TCRbeta library incorporating unique molecular identifiers was prepared. One entry per CDR3 protein results from TCRdb running MiXCR on the PCR reads. The table records just over 200,000 distinct CDR3 sequences, 7% to 9% of them present only once. This sample is drawn from a study of T-cell reconstitution after alpha-beta-depleted transplantation in children. Regarding the study as a whole: Reportedly, roughly two months post-transplant, alpha-beta T cells arose from several hundred expanded graft clones. After one year, T-cell counts and TCRbeta diversity mostly came from new T cells. Recipient T cells and thymic progenitors that survived were the source of the high TCRbeta diversity seen at day 60 in some patients.

The CDR3 covers 16 residues. CDR1 and CDR2 from the germline V gene are SGHRS and YFSETQ. V was shortened by 3 bases and J by 0 bases, with 14 bases between the two germline ends. The source of this sequence is a male patient aged 2-15 years who had a stem cell transplant for acute myeloid leukemia, so the T cells may come from the graft donor. Sequencing was performed on PBMCs, mostly from graft donor cells, taken 360 days after TCRalphabeta/CD19-depleted stem cell transplant. The chain links TRBV5-1 to TRBJ2-3; TRBD1 might be the D (5 bases). CDR3 in DNA: TGCGCCAGCAGCTCAAGGACATTAACTAGCACAGATACGCAGTATTTT. It specifies CASSSRTLTSTDTQYF.